This is a list of T cell receptor beta chains from one sample in a study of cytomegalovirus exposure and HLA in healthy donors. Profiling relied on immunoSEQ multiplex PCR, and the TCRdb table lists in-frame clones only, not all of them. This table holds approximately 75,000 clones, roughly 68% found once. Sequencing was carried out using PBMCs. All receptors come from an older woman in good health and CMV-seropositive. The CDR3 runs from the conserved cysteine through the conserved F or W. The D gene is left open where the match is weak. Size values are once, few and many counts, or a class for expanded clones, and some rows have none.

D gene: TRBD2; clone size: -; V gene: TRBV9; J gene: TRBJ2-1; CDR3 protein: CASSVGTSNEQFF; CDR3 DNA: TGTGCCAGCAGCGTAGGGACTAGTAATGAGCAGTTCTTC
D gene: TRBD2; clone size: -; V gene: TRBV2; J gene: TRBJ2-2; CDR3 protein: CASSPGLAGGGTGELFF; CDR3 DNA: TGTGCCAGCAGCCCAGGACTAGCGGGAGGGGGCACCGGGGAGCTGTTTTTT
D gene: TRBD2; clone size: -; V gene: TRBV5-1; J gene: TRBJ2-2; CDR3 protein: CASSPTSSPGELFF; CDR3 DNA: TGCGCCAGCAGCCCGACTAGCTCCCCCGGGGAGCTGTTTTTT
D gene: -; clone size: -; V gene: TRBV15; J gene: TRBJ2-5; CDR3 protein: CATSRDPGIETQYF; CDR3 DNA: TGTGCCACCAGCAGAGACCCGGGTATCGAGACCCAGTACTTC
D gene: -; clone size: -; V gene: TRBV6-5; J gene: TRBJ1-4; CDR3 protein: CASSQQGPNEKLFF; CDR3 DNA: TGTGCCAGCAGCCAACAGGGACCCAATGAAAAACTGTTTTTT
D gene: TRBD1; clone size: -; V gene: TRBV7-9; J gene: TRBJ1-6; CDR3 protein: CASRPTGDHSPLHF; CDR3 DNA: TGTGCCAGCAGGCCCACAGGGGATCATTCACCCCTCCACTTT
D gene: -; clone size: -; V gene: TRBV7-2; J gene: TRBJ1-2; CDR3 protein: CASSRDMNYGYTF; CDR3 DNA: TGTGCCAGTTCAAGGGACATGAACTATGGCTACACCTTC
D gene: -; clone size: -; V gene: TRBV5-1; J gene: TRBJ1-1; CDR3 protein: CASSPRASMNTEAFF; CDR3 DNA: TGCGCCAGCAGCCCGAGGGCGAGCATGAACACTGAAGCTTTCTTT
D gene: TRBD2; clone size: -; V gene: TRBV30; J gene: TRBJ2-7; CDR3 protein: CASSPTSGISEQYF; CDR3 DNA: TGTGCCTCTTCTCCTACTAGCGGGATAAGCGAGCAGTACTTC
D gene: -; clone size: -; V gene: TRBV6-6; J gene: TRBJ1-4; CDR3 protein: CASTLGTTNEKLFF; CDR3 DNA: TGTGCCAGCACCCTCGGGACAACCAATGAAAAACTGTTTTTT
D gene: -; clone size: -; V gene: TRBV15; J gene: TRBJ1-4; CDR3 protein: CATSREATTNEKLFF; CDR3 DNA: TGTGCCACCAGCAGAGAGGCCACAACTAATGAAAAACTGTTTTTT
D gene: -; clone size: -; V gene: TRBV2; J gene: TRBJ1-1; CDR3 protein: CASSELPNTEAFF; CDR3 DNA: TGTGCCAGCAGTGAACTACCGAACACTGAAGCTTTCTTT
D gene: -; clone size: -; V gene: TRBV29-1; J gene: TRBJ1-5; CDR3 protein: CSVGGAGSSNQPQHF; CDR3 DNA: TGCAGCGTCGGAGGGGCGGGGAGTAGCAATCAGCCCCAGCATTTT
D gene: -; clone size: -; V gene: TRBV12-5; J gene: TRBJ1-2; CDR3 protein: CASGLRGGGGYTF; CDR3 DNA: TGTGCTAGTGGTTTGAGGGGAGGCGGTGGCTACACCTTC
D gene: -; clone size: -; V gene: TRBV11-2; J gene: TRBJ1-1; CDR3 protein: CASTEGPNTEAFF; CDR3 DNA: TGTGCCAGCACGGAGGGACCGAACACTGAAGCTTTCTTT
D gene: -; clone size: -; V gene: TRBV10-3; J gene: TRBJ1-3; CDR3 protein: CATRTAERGNTIYF; CDR3 DNA: TGTGCCACACGGACAGCTGAGCGTGGAAACACCATATATTTT
D gene: -; clone size: -; V gene: TRBV2; J gene: TRBJ1-2; CDR3 protein: CASSMGAGRGGYTF; CDR3 DNA: TGTGCCAGCAGCATGGGGGCAGGTCGGGGAGGCTACACCTTC
D gene: TRBD1; clone size: -; V gene: TRBV2; J gene: TRBJ2-3; CDR3 protein: CASSADRGTDTQYF; CDR3 DNA: TGTGCCAGCAGTGCGGACAGGGGTACAGATACGCAGTATTTT
D gene: TRBD2; clone size: -; V gene: TRBV30; J gene: TRBJ2-3; CDR3 protein: CACPGGAQDTQYF; CDR3 DNA: TGTGCCTGTCCGGGAGGGGCCCAAGATACGCAGTATTTT
D gene: TRBD1; clone size: -; V gene: TRBV2; J gene: TRBJ1-4; CDR3 protein: CASQKQGPEKLFF; CDR3 DNA: TGTGCCAGCCAAAAACAGGGGCCTGAAAAACTGTTTTTT
D gene: TRBD1; clone size: -; V gene: TRBV5-1; J gene: TRBJ1-2; CDR3 protein: CASSPGQGASYGYTF; CDR3 DNA: TGCGCCAGCAGCCCCGGACAGGGTGCTAGCTATGGCTACACCTTC
D gene: -; clone size: -; V gene: TRBV6-1; J gene: TRBJ1-4; CDR3 protein: CASSTQGTSWEKLFF; CDR3 DNA: TGTGCCAGCAGTACCCAAGGGACTTCTTGGGAAAAACTGTTTTTT
D gene: -; clone size: few; V gene: TRBV2; J gene: TRBJ1-5; CDR3 protein: CAGREDGDNQPQHF; CDR3 DNA: TGTGCCGGCAGGGAGGACGGGGACAATCAGCCCCAGCATTTT
D gene: TRBD1; clone size: -; V gene: TRBV7-9; J gene: TRBJ1-2; CDR3 protein: CASSPGQAISRGYTF; CDR3 DNA: TGTGCCAGCAGCCCGGGACAGGCGATATCTCGAGGCTACACCTTC
D gene: TRBD1; clone size: -; V gene: TRBV4-2; J gene: TRBJ1-5; CDR3 protein: CASSQLPGTGVQPQHF; CDR3 DNA: TGTGCCAGCAGCCAATTGCCCGGGACAGGGGTTCAGCCCCAGCATTTT
D gene: -; clone size: -; V gene: TRBV7-8; J gene: TRBJ1-1; CDR3 protein: CASSFRRGYTEAFF; CDR3 DNA: TGTGCCAGCAGCTTTCGCAGGGGATACACTGAAGCTTTCTTT
D gene: TRBD1; clone size: -; V gene: TRBV27; J gene: TRBJ1-2; CDR3 protein: CASRTSGGGGYTF; CDR3 DNA: TGTGCCAGCCGAACCTCAGGGGGTGGCGGCTACACCTTC
D gene: -; clone size: -; V gene: TRBV5-1; J gene: TRBJ1-1; CDR3 protein: CASSLGRGNTEAFF; CDR3 DNA: TGCGCCAGCAGCTTGGGACGGGGGAACACTGAAGCTTTCTTT
D gene: -; clone size: -; V gene: TRBV29-1; J gene: TRBJ2-2; CDR3 protein: CSVVQANTGELFF; CDR3 DNA: TGCAGCGTTGTCCAGGCTAACACCGGGGAGCTGTTTTTT
D gene: -; clone size: -; V gene: TRBV10-3; J gene: TRBJ1-2; CDR3 protein: CAIPSVGAREGYTF; CDR3 DNA: TGTGCCATTCCCTCTGTGGGGGCCCGGGAAGGCTACACCTTC
D gene: -; clone size: once; V gene: TRBV6-6; J gene: TRBJ2-3; CDR3 protein: CASSPLSTSTDTQYF; CDR3 DNA: TGTGCCAGCAGTCCCCTATCTACTAGCACAGATACGCAGTATTTT
D gene: TRBD2; clone size: -; V gene: TRBV5-6; J gene: TRBJ2-5; CDR3 protein: CASSLERGGAWETQYF; CDR3 DNA: TGTGCCAGCAGCTTGGAGCGCGGGGGGGCCTGGGAGACCCAGTACTTC
D gene: TRBD1; clone size: -; V gene: TRBV19; J gene: TRBJ1-1; CDR3 protein: CASRLTAGTVNTEAFF; CDR3 DNA: TGTGCCAGTAGACTTACCGCCGGGACAGTGAACACTGAAGCTTTCTTT
D gene: TRBD1; clone size: -; V gene: TRBV9; J gene: TRBJ1-1; CDR3 protein: CASSVMDRGNTEAFF; CDR3 DNA: TGTGCCAGCAGCGTTATGGACAGGGGGAACACTGAAGCTTTCTTT
D gene: TRBD2; clone size: -; V gene: TRBV20-1; J gene: TRBJ2-3; CDR3 protein: CSASPSGVEYF; CDR3 DNA: TGCAGTGCTAGCCCTAGCGGGGTCGAGTATTTT
D gene: -; clone size: -; V gene: TRBV5-1; J gene: TRBJ2-1; CDR3 protein: CASRRGTGVPLNEQFF; CDR3 DNA: TGCGCCAGCCGCCGGGGGACGGGGGTGCCTCTCAATGAGCAGTTCTTC
D gene: -; clone size: -; V gene: TRBV14; J gene: TRBJ1-2; CDR3 protein: CVSSQGPYSVYGYTF; CDR3 DNA: TGTGTCAGCAGCCAAGGGCCCTACAGTGTCTATGGCTACACCTTC
D gene: -; clone size: -; V gene: TRBV12-5; J gene: TRBJ1-1; CDR3 protein: CASGLDAFRAFF; CDR3 DNA: TGTGCTAGTGGTTTGGACGCCTTCAGGGCTTTCTTT
D gene: -; clone size: few; V gene: TRBV19; J gene: TRBJ1-1; CDR3 protein: CASTTGSEDTEAFF; CDR3 DNA: TGTGCCAGCACCACAGGGTCAGAGGACACTGAAGCTTTCTTT
D gene: TRBD1; clone size: -; V gene: TRBV29-1; J gene: TRBJ1-2; CDR3 protein: CSGRTGVYGYTF; CDR3 DNA: TGCAGCGGTCGGACAGGGGTCTATGGCTACACCTTC
D gene: TRBD1; clone size: once; V gene: TRBV18; J gene: TRBJ1-5; CDR3 protein: CASSPGQGNQPQHF; CDR3 DNA: TGTGCCAGCTCACCGGGACAGGGGAATCAGCCCCAGCATTTT
D gene: -; clone size: -; V gene: TRBV4-1; J gene: TRBJ1-2; CDR3 protein: CASSFQGFGYTF; CDR3 DNA: TGCGCCAGCAGCTTCCAGGGGTTTGGCTACACCTTC
D gene: TRBD2; clone size: -; V gene: TRBV2; J gene: TRBJ2-2; CDR3 protein: CATRGGGALTGELFF; CDR3 DNA: TGTGCCACCCGCGGCGGGGGGGCCCTGACCGGGGAGCTGTTTTTT
D gene: TRBD1; clone size: -; V gene: TRBV29-1; J gene: TRBJ1-2; CDR3 protein: CSVEVRPGTVNYGYTF; CDR3 DNA: TGCAGCGTTGAAGTCCGTCCCGGGACAGTTAACTATGGCTACACCTTC
D gene: TRBD1; clone size: few; V gene: TRBV12-5; J gene: TRBJ2-1; CDR3 protein: CASGYQFGTGIDEQFF; CDR3 DNA: TGTGCTAGTGGCTATCAATTTGGGACAGGGATCGATGAGCAGTTCTTC
D gene: TRBD2; clone size: -; V gene: TRBV5-1; J gene: TRBJ2-7; CDR3 protein: CASSWGVAGTYEQYF; CDR3 DNA: TGCGCCAGCAGCTGGGGGGTAGCGGGAACCTACGAGCAGTACTTC
D gene: TRBD1; clone size: -; V gene: TRBV30; J gene: TRBJ1-2; CDR3 protein: CAWGPRGLYGYTF; CDR3 DNA: TGTGCCTGGGGGCCCAGGGGGCTCTATGGCTACACCTTC
D gene: TRBD2; clone size: -; V gene: TRBV5-1; J gene: TRBJ2-3; CDR3 protein: CASSLGRGGDTQYF; CDR3 DNA: TGCGCCAGCAGCTTGGGGCGGGGGGGAGATACGCAGTATTTT
D gene: TRBD1; clone size: -; V gene: TRBV7-2; J gene: TRBJ1-2; CDR3 protein: CASSLVGQGAGGYTF; CDR3 DNA: TGTGCCAGCAGCTTAGTAGGGCAGGGGGCAGGTGGCTACACCTTC
D gene: -; clone size: -; V gene: TRBV18; J gene: TRBJ2-2; CDR3 protein: CASSRGGTVLVTGELFF; CDR3 DNA: TGTGCCAGCTCCCGTGGGGGCACGGTCCTAGTCACCGGGGAGCTGTTTTTT
D gene: -; clone size: -; V gene: TRBV7-9; J gene: TRBJ2-2; CDR3 protein: CASSLAQRNTGELFF; CDR3 DNA: TGTGCCAGCAGCTTAGCACAGAGGAACACCGGGGAGCTGTTTTTT
D gene: -; clone size: -; V gene: TRBV6-1; J gene: TRBJ1-5; CDR3 protein: CASSGPGSGNQPQHF; CDR3 DNA: TGTGCCAGCAGTGGACCGGGATCAGGTAATCAGCCCCAGCATTTT
D gene: -; clone size: -; V gene: TRBV5-1; J gene: TRBJ2-2; CDR3 protein: CASSAGINTGELFF; CDR3 DNA: TGCGCCAGCAGCGCCGGGATAAACACCGGGGAGCTGTTTTTT
D gene: TRBD1; clone size: -; V gene: TRBV15; J gene: TRBJ1-2; CDR3 protein: CATSERDSGYGYTF; CDR3 DNA: TGTGCCACCAGCGAACGGGACAGCGGCTATGGCTACACCTTC
D gene: -; clone size: -; V gene: TRBV10-3; J gene: TRBJ1-5; CDR3 protein: CAISAVETGAQHF; CDR3 DNA: TGTGCCATCAGTGCGGTGGAGACTGGAGCCCAGCATTTT